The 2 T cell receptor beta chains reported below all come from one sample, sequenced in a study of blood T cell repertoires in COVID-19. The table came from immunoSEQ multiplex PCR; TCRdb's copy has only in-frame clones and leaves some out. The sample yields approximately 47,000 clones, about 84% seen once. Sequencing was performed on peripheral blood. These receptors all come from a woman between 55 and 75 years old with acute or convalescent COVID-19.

DNA for the CDR3: TGTGCCAGCAGCTTAGTGTGGCGGGACAGGGGGCTCTCAGATACGCAGTATTTT. This codes for CASSLVWRDRGLSDTQYF. The rearrangement links TRBV7-9 to TRBJ2-3, with 12 positions matching TRBD1. The CDR3 is 18 residues long. CDR1 and CDR2 (germline): SEHNR, FQNEAQ (reference sequence). J gave up 4 bases and V 1 base, and 9 bases lay outside the gene matches. Full variable domain (rest looked up from reference TRBV7-9 and TRBJ2-3): DTGVSQNPRHKITKRGQNVTFRCDPISEHNRLYWYRQTLGQGPEFLTYFQNEAQLEKSRLLSDRFSAERPKGSFSTLEIQRTEQGDSAMYLCASSLVWRDRGLSDTQYFGPGTRLTVL.

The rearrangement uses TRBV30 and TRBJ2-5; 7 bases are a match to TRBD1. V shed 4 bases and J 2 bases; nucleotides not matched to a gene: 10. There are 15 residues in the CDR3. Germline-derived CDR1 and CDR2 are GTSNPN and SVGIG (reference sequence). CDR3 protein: CAWIPGTEFQETQYF. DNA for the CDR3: TGTGCCTGGATCCCCGGGACAGAGTTTCAAGAGACCCAGTACTTC.